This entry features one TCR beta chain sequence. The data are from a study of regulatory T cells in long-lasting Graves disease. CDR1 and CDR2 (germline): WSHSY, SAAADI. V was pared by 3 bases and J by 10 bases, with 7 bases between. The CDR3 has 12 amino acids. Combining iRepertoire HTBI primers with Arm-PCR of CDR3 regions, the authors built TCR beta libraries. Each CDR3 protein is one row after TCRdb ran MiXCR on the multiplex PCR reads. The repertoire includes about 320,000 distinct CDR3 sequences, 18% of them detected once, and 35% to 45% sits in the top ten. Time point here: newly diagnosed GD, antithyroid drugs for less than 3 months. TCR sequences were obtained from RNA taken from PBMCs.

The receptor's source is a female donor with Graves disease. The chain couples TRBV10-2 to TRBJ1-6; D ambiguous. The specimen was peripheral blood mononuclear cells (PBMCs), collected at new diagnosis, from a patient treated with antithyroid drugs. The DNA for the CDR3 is TGCGCCAGCAGTGAAATTTCCTCACCCCTCCACTTT. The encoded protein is CASSEISSPLHF.